The table lists the clone carrying this T cell receptor (beta chain) with a count of one. Its antigen is unidentified. These data originate in a study of CD8+ T cells in alopecia areata. Treatment indicated: oral pan-JAK inhibitor, 5-10 mg twice daily. Germline CDR1 reads LNHDA; CDR2 reads SQIVND (reference sequence). The CDR3 loop spans 12 amino acids. V was clipped by 3 bases and J by 9 bases, with 9 bases between them. cDNA reverse transcribed from extracted RNA served as the sequencing template. Sequencing used immunoSEQ multiplex PCR; TCRdb keeps in-frame clones, though not all of them. Of roughly 110,000 clones in the sample, about 83% were seen once. General study points: Only a single nonresponder existed, so baseline CD8+ expansion links stay unclear.

The V and J genes are TRBV19 and TRBJ2-1; D possibly uses TRBD1 or TRBD2 (5 bases each). This clonotype was sampled from a human donor with alopecia areata. Sequencing used CD8+ T cells sorted from blood, obtained at week 24, from a patient treated with tofacitinib. Written as DNA, the CDR3 is TGTGCCAGTAGTATCACCGGGGCTGAGCAGTTCTTC. It translates to CASSITGAEQFF.